The sequence of this TCR beta chain was determined in a study of blood T cell repertoires in COVID-19 (dated by TCRdb to 2019 to 2021). The study in broad terms: Samples from collaborators originated in the United States, Italy and Spain and spanned both the acute and convalescent phases of COVID-19. The material from the prospective study consisted of cDNA or gDNA derived from T cells, B-cell-depleted T cells, or PBMCs. Subjects who had been exposed to COVID-19, were actively infected with it, or had recovered from it provided the deeply sampled blood TCRbeta repertoires that made up the dataset. The repertoires were made available in a free public database intended to serve as a resource for research on the immune response to SARS-CoV-2. Samples were obtained from the ongoing ImmuneRACE study (first 160 participants) and from over 1,000 subjects provided by 6 global collaborators. Sample metadata almost always included a de-identified subject ID, COVID-19 status, age in years and sex. HLA class I and class II types, where available, came from metadata supplied by the sample provider rather than from assay-based typing. Points the paper makes about the study in general: The amount of clinical and demographic metadata varied by source and participant and was provided uncurated.

In the prospective study, participants were about 18 to 89 years old, resided in about two dozen geographic areas of the United States, and were enrolled through a virtual design. In the prospective study, cohorts were assigned on the basis of participant-reported clinical history obtained from a screening survey and a study questionnaire. ImmuneRACE Cohort 3 recovered participants were defined by two consecutive negative NP/OP PCR tests, healthcare professional clearance, or symptom resolution. In the prospective study, whole blood, serum and a nasopharyngeal or oropharyngeal swab were collected from each participant by mobile phlebotomists. Prospective study participants could optionally give additional blood draws and questionnaires over an approximately 2-month period. Prospective study blood samples were shipped either frozen or at room temperature before DNA extraction. TCRbeta CDR3 regions were amplified from genomic DNA using the immunoSEQ Assay, a bias-controlled multiplex PCR. In the authors' own workflow: Within the assay, amplification of reference gene primers was used to estimate how many nucleated cells each sample contained. To quantify the absolute abundance of each unique TCRbeta CDR3 rearrangement, sequence reads were collapsed and filtered. For each sample, productive Simpson clonality was calculated by taking the square root of Simpson's diversity index across productive rearrangements. The immuneACCESS repertoire file appears here via TCRdb, limited to in-frame rearrangements. These files lack a portion of the clones; in checked studies, under half of the deficit traces to unresolved V genes, and the cause of the others is not known. Clonal size and the V and J genes are those of that table, whereas D and trimming came from the DNA. In all, the sample holds under 450,000 clones, and 80% to 90% of those were seen once. 1.3% of the sample lies in the top ten.

With respect to this clone: Its antigen specificity is not known. No base-level quality is on record; no much larger clone is a single base apart.

The germline V gene encodes CDR1 SGHRS and CDR2 YFSETQ. Counted from cysteine to phenylalanine, this CDR3 has 13 amino acids. The CDR3 DNA has 39 bases and is translated from base 1. V loses 6 bases of germline sequence and J loses 5 bases, and the interval between the two ends is 9 bases. The rearrangement joined TRBV5-1 to TRBJ1-6; no D gene can be assigned with confidence. Input material: PBMCs or T cells enriched from blood (not recorded which). The sequence was collected from a man younger than 40 who had recovered from COVID-19. The sequenced DNA: TGCGCCAGCAAAGACAAAGATAATTCACCCCTCCACTTT. It translates to CASKDKDNSPLHF.